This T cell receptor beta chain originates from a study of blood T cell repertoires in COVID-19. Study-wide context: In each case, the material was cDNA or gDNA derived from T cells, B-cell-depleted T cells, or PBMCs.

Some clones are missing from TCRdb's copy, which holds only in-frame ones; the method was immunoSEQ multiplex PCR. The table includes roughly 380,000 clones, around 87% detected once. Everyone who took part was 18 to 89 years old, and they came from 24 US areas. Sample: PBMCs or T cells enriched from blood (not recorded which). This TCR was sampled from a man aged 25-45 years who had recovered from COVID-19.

The CDR3 is CAISDRPLGYTF. CDR3 in DNA: TGTGCCATCAGTGACAGGCCTCTTGGCTACACCTTC. The V and J genes are TRBV10-3 and TRBJ1-2; D remains ambiguous. Deletions cut 3 bases from V and 7 bases from J, with 9 bases between. Per germline, CDR1 ENHRY and CDR2 SYGVKD. CDR3 size: 12 residues.